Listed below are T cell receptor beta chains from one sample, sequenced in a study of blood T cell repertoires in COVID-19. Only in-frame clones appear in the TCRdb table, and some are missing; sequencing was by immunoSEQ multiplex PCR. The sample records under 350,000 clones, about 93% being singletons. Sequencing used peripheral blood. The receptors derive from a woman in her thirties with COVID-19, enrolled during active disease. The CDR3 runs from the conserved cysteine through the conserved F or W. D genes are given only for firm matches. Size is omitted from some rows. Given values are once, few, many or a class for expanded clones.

DNA: TGTGCCAGCAGAAACCGGGACTGCTCCTACGAGCAGTACTTC
CDR3: CASRNRDCSYEQYF
size: .
J: TRBJ2-7
V: TRBV6-4
D: .

DNA: TGTGCCAGCAGCGTAGGACCGGGACTCACCTACGAGCAGTACTTC
CDR3: CASSVGPGLTYEQYF
size: .
J: TRBJ2-7
V: TRBV9
D: .

DNA: TGCGCCAGCAGCCAAGGATGGGCACAGTCATACCAAGAGACCCAGTACTTC
CDR3: CASSQGWAQSYQETQYF
size: .
J: TRBJ2-5
V: TRBV4-1
D: .

DNA: TGTGCCAGCAGTGAAAACAGGTTCAGGCCCCAGCATTTT
CDR3: CASSENRFRPQHF
size: .
J: TRBJ1-5
V: TRBV6-1
D: .

DNA: TGTGCCAGCAGCCCCGGACAGGGGTCCTACGAGCAGTACTTC
CDR3: CASSPGQGSYEQYF
size: .
J: TRBJ2-7
V: TRBV11-2
D: TRBD1

DNA: TGCGCCAGCAGTGAGTCCGGGGATGGGTACAATGAGCAGTTCTTC
CDR3: CASSESGDGYNEQFF
size: .
J: TRBJ2-1
V: TRBV10-1
D: .

DNA: TGTGCCAGCAGTTCCTCCCGGGGTGACATTCAGTACTTC
CDR3: CASSSSRGDIQYF
size: .
J: TRBJ2-4
V: TRBV6-5
D: .

DNA: TGTGCCAGCAGCAAGACTAATTTTTACGAGCAGTACTTC
CDR3: CASSKTNFYEQYF
size: .
J: TRBJ2-7
V: TRBV7-8
D: .

DNA: TGTGCCAGCAGCCCGGGACTGCCTGATCAGCCCCAGCATTTT
CDR3: CASSPGLPDQPQHF
size: .
J: TRBJ1-5
V: TRBV5-5
D: .

DNA: TGTGCCACCAGCAGAGGGACAGGCCTAGGGGTGAACACTGAAGCTTTCTTT
CDR3: CATSRGTGLGVNTEAFF
size: .
J: TRBJ1-1
V: TRBV15
D: TRBD1

DNA: TGTGCCAGCAGCCTGGCCCGGGAGCTAGCGCCCAATGAGCAGTTCTTC
CDR3: CASSLARELAPNEQFF
size: .
J: TRBJ2-1
V: TRBV5-6
D: .

DNA: TGTGCCAGCAGTCCGTGGACTAGCGGGAGGGTTTACAATGAGCAGTTCTTC
CDR3: CASSPWTSGRVYNEQFF
size: .
J: TRBJ2-1
V: TRBV28
D: TRBD2

DNA: TGTGCCAGCACTCCGGAGGGAAGGAACACTGAAGCTTTCTTT
CDR3: CASTPEGRNTEAFF
size: .
J: TRBJ1-1
V: TRBV5-4
D: .

DNA: TGTGCCAGCGGAAAAGGGGTTGGCGAGTTCACCGGGGAGCTGTTTTTT
CDR3: CASGKGVGEFTGELFF
size: few
J: TRBJ2-2
V: TRBV6-6
D: .

DNA: TGCGCCAGCAGCACCGGGACAGGGTCCAATGAGCAGTTCTTC
CDR3: CASSTGTGSNEQFF
size: .
J: TRBJ2-1
V: TRBV5-1
D: TRBD1

DNA: TGTGCCAGCAGTTCCCAGGGGGCTGGGGCCAACGTCCTGACTTTC
CDR3: CASSSQGAGANVLTF
size: .
J: TRBJ2-6
V: TRBV28
D: TRBD1

DNA: TGTGCCAGTAGTATCGGGTCTAGCGGCCGGGCCTACGAGCAGTACTTC
CDR3: CASSIGSSGRAYEQYF
size: .
J: TRBJ2-7
V: TRBV19
D: TRBD2

DNA: TGCGCCAGCAGCCAAGATCCCCTCTACAATGAGCAGTTCTTC
CDR3: CASSQDPLYNEQFF
size: .
J: TRBJ2-1
V: TRBV4-1
D: .

DNA: TGTGCCAGCAGGAGGGGGGGCACTGAAGCTTTCTTT
CDR3: CASRRGGTEAFF
size: .
J: TRBJ1-1
V: TRBV2
D: .

DNA: TGTGCCAGCAGCTTTGGGGGAGGGGAGACCCAGTACTTC
CDR3: CASSFGGGETQYF
size: .
J: TRBJ2-5
V: TRBV7-9
D: TRBD2

DNA: TGTGCCAGCGACACGCAGGGCGCCGGGGAGCTGTTTTTT
CDR3: CASDTQGAGELFF
size: .
J: TRBJ2-2
V: TRBV9
D: .

DNA: TGTGCCAGCAGCCCTGTACGGCTAGCGGGAGGTGAAAACGAGCAGTACTTC
CDR3: CASSPVRLAGGENEQYF
size: .
J: TRBJ2-7
V: TRBV6-2/TRBV6-3
D: TRBD2

DNA: TGTGCCAGCAGCTTAGTCCCGCCTCTAGCGGGAGTTGGAGATACGCAGTATTTT
CDR3: CASSLVPPLAGVGDTQYF
size: .
J: TRBJ2-3
V: TRBV7-8
D: TRBD2

DNA: TGTGCCAGCACACTTACGGGGAATGAGCAGTTCTTC
CDR3: CASTLTGNEQFF
size: .
J: TRBJ2-1
V: TRBV6-5
D: .

DNA: TGTGCCAGCAGTACCAGCGGGAGGGGCTACGAGCAGTACTTC
CDR3: CASSTSGRGYEQYF
size: .
J: TRBJ2-7
V: TRBV7-9
D: TRBD2

DNA: TGTGCCAGCAGTTTAAGGTCTCGGGTTGGCTACGAGCAGTACTTC
CDR3: CASSLRSRVGYEQYF
size: .
J: TRBJ2-7
V: TRBV27
D: .

DNA: TGCGCCAGCAGTGAAGGTTGGAACAGGGGGCCGGATCAGCCCCAGCATTTT
CDR3: CASSEGWNRGPDQPQHF
size: once
J: TRBJ1-5
V: TRBV10-2
D: TRBD1